These 27 T cell receptor beta chains originate from one sample sequenced in a study of T-cell memory formation after mild COVID-19. One entry per CDR3 protein results from TCRdb running MiXCR on the 5' RACE reads. Here the sample spans a few hundred thousand distinct CDR3 sequences, roughly 21% being singletons. Sequencing was carried out using PBMCs or a T cell subset sorted from them (not recorded which). The receptor source for this set is an adult woman who had mild COVID-19 (a few samples of this study predate the infection). Cell type and time point are not known.

The rearrangement links TRBV5-4 to TRBJ1-2; D gene uncertain. Germline-derived CDR1 and CDR2 are SGHNT and YYREEE (reference sequence). V lost 4 bases to trimming and J lost 7 bases, with 8 bases between them. The CDR3 has 11 amino acids. CDR3 residues: CASSSLAGYTF. CDR3 coding DNA: TGTGCCAGCAGCAGTTTGGCTGGCTACACCTTC. The whole variable domain, filled in from reference TRBV5-4 and TRBJ1-2, reads ETGVTQSPTHLIKTRGQQVTLRCSSQSGHNTVSWYQQALGQGPQFIFQYYREEENGRGNFPPRFSGLQFPNYSSELNVNALELDDSALYLCASSSLAGYTFGSGTRLTVV.

The chain is built from TRBV27 and TRBJ2-4, with 12 bases lining up with TRBD1. CDR1 MNHEY and CDR2 SMNVEV come from the germline V gene (reference sequence). Trimming took 6 bases from V and 0 from J; bases not matched to a gene: 6. The CDR3 length is 17 residues. The DNA of the CDR3 is TGTGCCAGCAGGTCGGGACAGGGGGCTGTAGCCAAAAACATTCAGTACTTC. The encoded protein is CASRSGQGAVAKNIQYF.

V gene TRBV6-6 combines with J gene TRBJ1-4; 7 bases are shared with TRBD1. The CDR3 loop spans 14 amino acids. Germline V gives CDR1 MNHNY, CDR2 SVGAGI (reference sequence). With 5 bases clipped from V and 4 bases from J, the junction kept 4 bases outside the gene matches. The CDR3 bases are TGTGCCAGCAGTGCCGGGACAGTTAATGAAAAACTGTTTTTT. Its protein is CASSAGTVNEKLFF.

There are a few counts of this clonotype. V usage is TRBV6-1 and J usage is TRBJ2-7, with 13 nucleotides matching TRBD2. CDR1 and CDR2 (germline): MNHNS, SASEGT. The CDR3 covers 16 residues. V lost 7 bases to trimming and J lost 2 bases; unmatched junction nucleotides: 8. CDR3 nucleotides: TGTGCCAGCATCTCCGGGACTAGCGGGATTACCTACGAGCAGTACTTC. It translates to CASISGTSGITYEQYF.

In its sample, this clonotype was seen once. The chain joins TRBV6-4 to TRBJ2-4; D unresolved. This CDR3 spans 17 amino acids. The V gene's germline CDR1 is MRHNA and CDR2 SNTAGT. The germline V and J ends were trimmed by 4 bases and 6 bases, with 22 bases remaining between them. The CDR3 reads CASSGIKRTDARNIQYF. CDR3 DNA: TGTGCCAGCAGTGGAATTAAAAGGACGGATGCTCGAAACATTCAGTACTTC.

The chain carries TRBV3-1 and TRBJ2-1; possibly TRBD2 for D (6 bases). Between the trimmed V and J ends, which lost 1 base and 0 bases, there was a span of 16 bases. The CDR3 is made up of 18 amino acids. The germline CDR1 and CDR2 sequences are LGHDT and YNNKEL (reference sequence). The chain's CDR3 is CASSQGGGALSSYNEQFF. In DNA form, the CDR3 reads TGTGCCAGCAGCCAAGGTGGAGGGGCGTTGAGCTCCTACAATGAGCAGTTCTTC.

This clonotype occurred a few times. This chain links TRBV7-9 with TRBJ2-3; D may be TRBD1 (6 bases). This CDR3 is built from 17 residues. CDR1 and CDR2 (germline): SEHNR, FQNEAQ (reference sequence). V dropped 1 base and J dropped 1 base, with 15 bases sitting between them. The chain's CDR3 is CASSLGATGSRTDTQYF. CDR3 DNA: TGTGCCAGCAGCTTAGGCGCGACAGGTTCCCGCACAGATACGCAGTATTTT.

In this sample, this clonotype turned up a few times. The chain has TRBV7-6 and TRBJ2-1; 9 bases map to TRBD2. CDR3 length: 17 residues. Trimming took 5 bases from V and 3 from J; bases not matched to a gene: 11. Germline V lookup: CDR1 SGHVS, CDR2 FNYEAQ. The CDR3 reads CASSPILAGESYNEQFF. CDR3 coding DNA: TGTGCCAGCAGCCCGATTTTAGCGGGAGAAAGCTACAATGAGCAGTTCTTC. Using reference TRBV7-6 and TRBJ2-1 for the parts outside the CDR3, the full variable domain is GAGVSQSPRYKVTKRGQDVALRCDPISGHVSLYWYRQALGQGPEFLTYFNYEAQQDKSGLPNDRFSAERPEGSISTLTIQRTEQRDSAMYRCASSPILAGESYNEQFFGPGTRLTVL.

V and J are TRBV10-3 and TRBJ1-1; the D gene is possibly TRBD1 (6 bases). Germline CDR1 is ENHRY and CDR2 is SYGVKD. CDR3 length: 14 amino acids. Between the trimmed V and J ends, which lost 5 bases and 2 bases, there was a span of 12 bases. The DNA for the CDR3 is TGTGCCATCAGTTCGGGGGGGGCCAACACTGAAGCTTTCTTT. This translates into CAISSGGANTEAFF.

This clonotype has a handful of counts. The chain links TRBV5-1 to TRBJ2-5; TRBD2 matches 7 bases. The germline V gene has CDR1 SGHRS and CDR2 YFSETQ. The junction had 4 bases not matched to a gene; V was cut back by 5 bases and J by 3 bases. CDR3 length: 13 residues. This CDR3 reads CASSPLAEETQYF. The CDR3 DNA reads TGCGCCAGCAGTCCGCTAGCGGAAGAGACCCAGTACTTC. Together with reference TRBV5-1 and TRBJ2-5, the CDR3 gives the full variable domain: KAGVTQTPRYLIKTRGQQVTLSCSPISGHRSVSWYQQTPGQGLQFLFEYFSETQRNKGNFPGRFSGRQFSNSRSEMNVSTLELGDSALYLCASSPLAEETQYFGPGTRLLVL.

The J gene is TRBJ2-3, the V gene TRBV9; D is unclear. Deletions cut 4 bases from V and 5 bases from J, with 8 bases between. CDR3 length equals 12 residues. Germline-derived CDR1 and CDR2 are SGDLS and YYNGEE. CDR3: CASSPLEDTQYF. For the CDR3, the DNA is TGTGCCAGCAGCCCACTTGAAGATACGCAGTATTTT.

The rearrangement joins TRBV5-3 to TRBJ2-1; the match to TRBD2 covers 9 bases. TRBV5-3 is an open reading frame, and its role is uncertain. J gave up 1 base and V 4 bases, and 6 bases lay outside the gene matches. CDR3 size: 16 residues. CDR3 sequence (DNA): TGTGCCAGAAGCCCGGGAGCGGGAGGATCCTACAATGAGCAGTTCTTC. This sequence encodes CARSPGAGGSYNEQFF.

This clonotype was found a few times. The rearrangement uses TRBV5-6 and TRBJ1-4; the match to TRBD1 covers 7 bases. CDR3 length equals 16 residues. Germline V gene data show CDR1 as SGHDT and CDR2 as YYEEEE. The ends lost 4 bases at V and 3 bases at J; junction bases unmatched: 9. CDR3 bases: TGTGCCAGCAGCCCAGGGGGTCGACAGCCTAATGAAAAACTGTTTTTT. Translation: CASSPGGRQPNEKLFF.

The chain couples TRBV24-1 to TRBJ2-3; D uncertain. V gave up 4 bases and J gave up 2 bases, with 18 bases separating them. Germline values: CDR1 KGHDR, CDR2 SFDVKD. The CDR3 has 17 residues. CDR3 DNA: TGTGCCACCAGTGACGCCAGGCCCGAAAAATTCACAGATACGCAGTATTTT. This sequence encodes CATSDARPEKFTDTQYF.

The CDR3 protein is CAWSLTSGSWNEQFF. The CDR3 nucleotides are TGTGCCTGGAGTTTGACTAGCGGGAGTTGGAATGAGCAGTTCTTC. The rearrangement uses TRBV30 and TRBJ2-1, with 12 bases fitting TRBD2. V trimming: 2 bases; J trimming: 7 bases; junction bases outside the gene matches: 6. The CDR3 consists of 15 residues. Per germline, CDR1 GTSNPN and CDR2 SVGIG (reference sequence).

The V call is TRBV5-5, the J call TRBJ1-4; possible D gene TRBD1, 6 bases. CDR3 length: 14 residues. V lost 5 bases, J lost 7 bases, and 15 bases lay in between. Germline V gives CDR1 SGHKS, CDR2 YYEKEE (reference sequence). CDR3 DNA sequence: TGTGCCAGCAGACAGGGTCGGGTTGCTGAAAAACTGTTTTTT. Translated, it gives CASRQGRVAEKLFF. Based on the CDR3 plus reference TRBV5-5 and TRBJ1-4, the full variable domain is DAGVTQSPTHLIKTRGQQVTLRCSPISGHKSVSWYQQVLGQGPQFIFQYYEKEERGRGNFPDRFSARQFPNYSSELNVNALLLGDSALYLCASRQGRVAEKLFFGSGTQLSVL.

Only a few counts were recorded for this clonotype. This chain links TRBV5-1 with TRBJ1-4; D is perhaps TRBD1 (5 bases). Germline V gene data show CDR1 as SGHRS and CDR2 as YFSETQ. Trimming removed 0 bases from V and 11 bases from J, with 14 bases in between. The CDR3 spans 14 residues. The CDR3 spells CASSLAGGQGKLFF. CDR3 nucleotides: TGCGCCAGCAGCTTGGCCGGAGGACAAGGTAAACTGTTTTTT.

The chain recombines TRBV3-1 with TRBJ1-1; a possible D gene is TRBD1 (5 bases). The germline gives CDR1 LGHDT, CDR2 YNNKEL (reference sequence). V shed 3 bases and J shed 1 base, with 12 bases lying between them. CDR3 length: 15 amino acids. In nucleotides, the CDR3 is TGTGCCAGCAGCCAGCCGGGACGGCGGAACACTGAAGCTTTCTTT. It specifies CASSQPGRRNTEAFF.

The chain employs TRBV5-1 and TRBJ1-3, with a weak D call TRBD1 (5 bases). The CDR3 is 15 residues long. V was pared by 1 base and J by 0 bases, with 8 bases between. Germline values: CDR1 SGHRS, CDR2 YFSETQ. The CDR3 nucleotides read TGCGCCAGCAGCTTGCAGGGCCACTCTGGAAACACCATATATTTT. Its protein product is CASSLQGHSGNTIYF.

This chain connects TRBV3-1 to TRBJ1-2; weak D call: TRBD1 (5 bases). The CDR3 length is 15 residues. Germline values: CDR1 LGHDT, CDR2 YNNKEL (reference sequence). V was clipped by 5 bases and J by 7 bases, with 20 bases between them. CDR3 sequence reads: CASSSTAGGYGGYTF. The CDR3 DNA reads TGTGCCAGCAGCTCCACGGCGGGGGGATACGGTGGCTACACCTTC.

The sample holds a few counts of this clonotype. V is TRBV23-1 and J is TRBJ2-4; no definite D call. TRBV23-1 is reported as an ORF; its role is uncertain. The CDR3 runs to 14 residues. The V end lost 6 bases, the J end lost 1 base, and 10 bases lay between the germline ends. This CDR3 is CASRPLVAKNIQYF. CDR3 DNA: TGCGCCAGCAGGCCCCTTGTCGCCAAAAACATTCAGTACTTC.

This clonotype was detected only a few times. This chain connects TRBV20-1 to TRBJ2-3; TRBD2 matches 9 bases. Germline CDR1 reads DFQATT; CDR2 reads SNEGSKA (reference sequence). V was clipped by 0 bases and J by 6 bases; unmatched bases: 7. The CDR3 spans 15 residues. CDR3 loop: CSARDHSGREDTQYF. Here the CDR3 DNA reads TGCAGTGCTAGAGATCATAGCGGGAGAGAGGATACGCAGTATTTT.

To note about this clonotype: An end of the junction differs from the germline gene, which may be a read error. The genes are TRBV10-3 and TRBJ2-7; tentative D call: TRBD2 (5 bases). Germline V gene lookup returns CDR1 ENHRY and CDR2 SYGVKD. The CDR3 is 13 amino acids. The DNA for the CDR3 is TGTGCCATCAGTGAGACACTAGTTGACGAGCTGTACTTC. This translates into CAISETLVDELYF.

This clonotype was picked up a small number of times. J is TRBJ2-5 and V is TRBV7-9; D unclear. Trimming removed 5 bases at V and 5 bases at J, with 6 bases between. Germline loops: CDR1 SEHNR, CDR2 FQNEAQ (reference sequence). This CDR3 region has 11 residues. The CDR3 spells CASSARETQYF. The DNA of the CDR3 is TGTGCCAGCAGCGCCCGGGAGACCCAGTACTTC.

This clonotype was observed a handful of times. V gene TRBV5-1 combines with J gene TRBJ2-1, with 7 positions matching TRBD2. The CDR3 has 12 residues. Germline loops: CDR1 SGHRS, CDR2 YFSETQ. Trimming cost V 4 bases and J 10 bases; bases outside gene matches: 5. The CDR3 nucleotides are TGCGCCAGCAGCCAAATGCGGGGGGAGCAGTTCTTC. Its protein product is CASSQMRGEQFF.

This clonotype has a handful of counts. V and J are TRBV14 and TRBJ1-2, with D hard to call. Germline lookup yields CDR1 SGHDN and CDR2 FVKESK. CDR3 size: 12 residues. V dropped 0 bases and J dropped 5 bases, with 4 bases sitting between them. The CDR3 protein is CASSQERYGYTF. The CDR3 region has the DNA TGTGCCAGCAGCCAAGAACGGTATGGCTACACCTTC.

This clonotype turned up a few times. The chain couples TRBV4-3 to TRBJ2-7; maybe TRBD2 (6 bases). The V gene lost 0 bases and the J gene lost 3 bases, with 12 bases spanning the gap. Germline V gives CDR1 LGHNA, CDR2 YSLEER. This CDR3 is 15 amino acids long. Written as DNA, the CDR3 is TGCGCCAGCAGCCAAGATGGCGGGATGAGCTACGAGCAGTACTTC. It codes for CASSQDGGMSYEQYF.